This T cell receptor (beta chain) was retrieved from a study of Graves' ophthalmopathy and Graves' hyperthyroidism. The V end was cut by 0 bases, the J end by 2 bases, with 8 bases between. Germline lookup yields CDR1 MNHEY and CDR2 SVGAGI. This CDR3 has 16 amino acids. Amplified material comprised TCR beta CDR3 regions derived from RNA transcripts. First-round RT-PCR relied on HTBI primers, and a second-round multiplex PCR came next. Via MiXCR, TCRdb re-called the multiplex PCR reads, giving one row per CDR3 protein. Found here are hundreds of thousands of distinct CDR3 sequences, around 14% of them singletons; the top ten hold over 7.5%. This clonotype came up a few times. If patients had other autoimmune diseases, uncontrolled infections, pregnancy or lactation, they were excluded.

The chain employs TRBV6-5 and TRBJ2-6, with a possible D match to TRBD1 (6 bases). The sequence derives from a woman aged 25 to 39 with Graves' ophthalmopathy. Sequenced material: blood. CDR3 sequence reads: CASSYSNRAGANVLTF. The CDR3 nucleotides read TGTGCCAGCAGTTACTCAAACAGGGCTGGGGCCAACGTCCTGACTTTC.